One T cell receptor beta chain is described in this entry. No antigen is known for it. These data belong to a study of cytomegalovirus exposure and HLA in healthy donors. Study outcomes and limitations: V- and J-gene trimming in TCR beta was tied to a missense DCLRE1C variant by an analysis performed later.

The donors gave bone marrow, and they were healthy. Though nominally healthy at sampling, donors likely had unrecorded immune exposures. Trimming stripped 4 bases from V and 0 bases from J, with 12 bases between. The CDR3 has 15 amino acids. The germline V gene has CDR1 SGHRS and CDR2 YFSETQ. Primers included in the PCR were 60 Vbeta and 13 Jbeta primers. Only in-frame clones appear in the TCRdb table, and some are missing; sequencing was by immunoSEQ multiplex PCR. Here the sample spans under 200,000 clones, around 72% being singletons. The sequencing input was PBMCs. This sequence was found in a female donor in good health and CMV-seronegative. The J gene is TRBJ2-3, the V gene TRBV5-1; the D is unclear. The CDR3 sequence: CASSAVGKSTDTQYF. CDR3 sequence (DNA): TGCGCCAGCAGCGCGGTCGGAAAAAGCACAGATACGCAGTATTTT.